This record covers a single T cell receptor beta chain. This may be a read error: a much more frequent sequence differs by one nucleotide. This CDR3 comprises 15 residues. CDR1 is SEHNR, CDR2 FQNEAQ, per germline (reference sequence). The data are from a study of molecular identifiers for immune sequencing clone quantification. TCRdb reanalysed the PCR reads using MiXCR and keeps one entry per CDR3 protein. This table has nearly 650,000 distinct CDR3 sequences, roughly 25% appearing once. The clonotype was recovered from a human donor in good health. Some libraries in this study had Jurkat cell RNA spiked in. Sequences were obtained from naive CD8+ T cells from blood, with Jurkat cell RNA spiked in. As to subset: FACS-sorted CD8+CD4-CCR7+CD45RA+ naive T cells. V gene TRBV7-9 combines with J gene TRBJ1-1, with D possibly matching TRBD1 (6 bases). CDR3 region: CASSLLQGLNTEALF. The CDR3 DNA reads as TGTGCCAGCAGCTTATTACAGGGTCTGAACACTGAAGCTCTCTTT.